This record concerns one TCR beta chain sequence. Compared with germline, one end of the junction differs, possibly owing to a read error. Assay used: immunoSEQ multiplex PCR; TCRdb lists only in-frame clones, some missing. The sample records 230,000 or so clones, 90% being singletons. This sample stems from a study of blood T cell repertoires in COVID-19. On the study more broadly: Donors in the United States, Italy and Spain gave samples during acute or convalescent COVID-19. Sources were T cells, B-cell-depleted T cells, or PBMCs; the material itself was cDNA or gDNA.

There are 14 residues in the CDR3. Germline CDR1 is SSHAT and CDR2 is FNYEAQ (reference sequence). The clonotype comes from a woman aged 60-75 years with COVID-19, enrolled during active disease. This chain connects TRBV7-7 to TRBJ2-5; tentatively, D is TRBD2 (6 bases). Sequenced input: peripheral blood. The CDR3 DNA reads TGTGCTAGCAGCCCCCAGGGAGGACAAGAGACCCAGTACTTC. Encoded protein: CASSPQGGQETQYF.